This T cell receptor (beta chain) is drawn from a study of vaccination and CD4 T cells after COVID-19. Study outcomes and limitations: Data came from relatively few convalescent patients and lacked early post-infection timepoints.

Oncomine TCR Beta short-read sequencing was applied to DNA from cultured CD4+ T cells. After culture, CD4+ T cells served as the source for genomic DNA extraction. TCRdb redid the calling of the PCR reads with MiXCR, one entry per CDR3 protein. The sample consists of some 9,200 distinct CDR3 sequences, about a third of them appearing once. The germline V gene has CDR1 MDHEN and CDR2 SYDVKM. CDR3 length: 14 residues. Unmatched junction bases numbered 3, after V lost 6 bases and J lost 2 bases. Sample treatment: approximately nine-day PBMC culture with coronavirus spike peptide pools or control peptides (ViraFEST assay). Researchers collected the unexposed donor's CD4+ T cells before the COVID-19 pandemic (2011-2018). This clonotype came up once. Its antigen is unidentified.

The sample was CD4+ T cells from blood, cultured in vitro. The rearrangement joins TRBV28 to TRBJ2-2, with 7 nucleotides matching TRBD1. This clonotype was sampled from a human donor in good health. The CDR3 sequence: CASRRDSNTGELFF. The CDR3 nucleotides read TGTGCCAGCAGGAGGGACAGCAACACCGGGGAGCTGTTTTTT.